These 15 T cell receptor beta chains came from one sample sequenced in a study of cytomegalovirus exposure and HLA in healthy donors. PCR primers comprised 60 Vbeta and 13 Jbeta primers. Generated by immunoSEQ multiplex PCR, the TCRdb table keeps only in-frame clones and is missing some. The sample yields more than 80,000 clones, around nine tenths seen once. The sequencing sample was made of PBMCs. These receptors originate from a man aged 30-40 years in good health and CMV-seropositive.

The chain combines TRBV4-2 with TRBJ2-5; tentatively, D is TRBD1 (5 bases). The DNA end favors TRBJ2-7, so the J call may be wrong. The V gene's germline CDR1 is LGHNA and CDR2 YNFKEQ. The CDR3 loop spans 16 amino acids. The CDR3 bases are TGTGCCAGCAGCCAAGCAGGGCAATCTTCCCCCTACGAGCAGTACTTC. Protein product: CASSQAGQSSPYEQYF.

The rearrangement joins TRBV13 to TRBJ1-1; 9 positions agree with TRBD1. Looked up from germline, CDR1 is PRHDT and CDR2 is FYEKMQ (reference sequence). The CDR3 extends over 14 amino acids. V was pared by 5 bases and J by 6 bases, with 7 bases of the junction left unmatched. The CDR3 protein is CASSTTGGLAEAFF. Written as DNA, the CDR3 is TGTGCCAGCAGCACAACAGGGGGCCTTGCTGAAGCTTTCTTT. The whole variable domain, remainder taken from reference TRBV13 and TRBJ1-1, is AAGVIQSPRHLIKEKRETATLKCYPIPRHDTVYWYQQGPGQDPQFLISFYEKMQSDKGSIPDRFSAQQFSDYHSELNMSSLELGDSALYFCASSTTGGLAEAFFGQGTRLTVV.

The V call is TRBV9, the J call TRBJ1-2; D ambiguous. The germline V and J ends were trimmed by 0 bases and 2 bases, with 5 bases remaining between them. The germline gives CDR1 SGDLS, CDR2 YYNGEE. This CDR3 is 13 amino acids long. The DNA for the CDR3 is TGTGCCAGCAGCGTAGGGGCGAACTATGGCTACACCTTC. This sequence encodes CASSVGANYGYTF.

This chain links TRBV14 with TRBJ2-1; D ambiguous. The CDR3 sequence is 13 residues long. The ends were cut back, 4 bases at V and 10 bases at J, with 14 bases in the middle. Germline loops: CDR1 SGHDN, CDR2 FVKESK. The CDR3 region is CASSPRVRGEQFF. CDR3 coding DNA: TGTGCCAGCAGCCCCAGAGTCCGCGGCGAGCAGTTCTTC.

The chain combines TRBV29-1 with TRBJ2-3, with D possibly matching TRBD1 (5 bases). CDR1 and CDR2 (germline): SQVTM, ANQGSEA. This CDR3 contains 12 residues. The germline V and J ends were trimmed by 6 bases and 2 bases, with 9 bases remaining between them. The CDR3 DNA reads as TGCAGCGTACGACAGATCACAGATACGCAGTATTTT. Amino acids: CSVRQITDTQYF.

The chain is built from TRBV11-1 and TRBJ2-7, with TRBD2 matching over 7 bases. The CDR3 consists of 16 residues. V shed 1 base and J 1 base; nucleotides not matched to a gene: 7. Germline CDR1 is SGHAT and CDR2 is FQDESV (reference sequence). CDR3 loop: CASSLEGSGKSYEQYF. The CDR3 coding sequence is TGTGCCAGCAGCTTAGAAGGGAGCGGGAAATCCTACGAGCAGTACTTC.

The V call is TRBV18, the J call TRBJ1-1; D gene uncertain. Germline V gives CDR1 KGHSH, CDR2 LQKENI. The CDR3 consists of 16 residues. The V end was cut by 3 bases, the J end by 1 base, with 15 bases between. CDR3 DNA: TGTGCCAGCTCACCCCCATCCCGTACAGCGAACACTGAAGCTTTCTTT. It codes for CASSPPSRTANTEAFF.

V is TRBV5-4 and J is TRBJ1-2; 9 positions match TRBD1. V lost 4 bases to trimming and J lost 1 base; unmatched junction nucleotides: 8. This CDR3 is built from 16 residues. The germline V gene has CDR1 SGHNT and CDR2 YYREEE (reference sequence). Here the CDR3 reads CASSKGQGYLNYGYTF. The CDR3 nucleotides read TGTGCCAGCAGCAAGGGACAGGGCTACCTTAACTATGGCTACACCTTC.

This clone was seen a handful of times. V and J are TRBV28 and TRBJ1-3; perhaps TRBD1 as D (5 bases). CDR3 size: 17 residues. The germline gives CDR1 MDHEN, CDR2 SYDVKM. V lost 4 bases and J lost 1, with 17 bases in between. The CDR3 region has the DNA TGTGCCAGCAGTTCTCCAAACCCAGGGTCATCTGGAAACACCATATATTTT. Its translation is CASSSPNPGSSGNTIYF.

V gene TRBV6-1 combines with J gene TRBJ2-5; the match to TRBD1 covers 10 bases. There are 15 residues in the CDR3. Germline V gives CDR1 MNHNS, CDR2 SASEGT. The V segment lost 6 bases and the J segment 5 bases; nucleotides outside the gene matches: 9. This CDR3 reads CASSPRQGAIETQYF. DNA of the CDR3: TGTGCCAGCAGCCCCAGACAGGGGGCAATTGAGACCCAGTACTTC.

The chain links TRBV5-1 to TRBJ2-7; D possibly corresponds to TRBD2 (6 bases). V gave up 0 bases and J gave up 9 bases, with 25 bases separating them. The CDR3 extends over 17 amino acids. Germline CDR1 and CDR2: SGHRS and YFSETQ. DNA of the CDR3: TGCGCCAGCAGCTTGGCCCCACAGACTAGTGGCATGACGGGGCAGTACTTC. This gives the protein CASSLAPQTSGMTGQYF.

The chain links TRBV2 to TRBJ2-5, with a tentative D call TRBD2 (6 bases). The CDR3 is 16 residues long. The germline CDR1 and CDR2 sequences are SNHLY and FYNNEI. Trimming cost V 6 bases and J 1 base, with 18 bases left between them. The CDR3 nucleotides are TGTGCCAGCAGGCGTCTGAGCGGGCGGTTCCAAGAGACCCAGTACTTC. It codes for CASRRLSGRFQETQYF.

The rearrangement joins TRBV25-1 to TRBJ2-1; 7 bases are shared with TRBD1. Germline values: CDR1 MGHDK, CDR2 SYGVNS. The CDR3 covers 15 residues. The V segment lost 7 bases and the J segment 6 bases; nucleotides outside the gene matches: 12. The CDR3 sequence is CASNAWTTGINEQFF. CDR3 nucleotides: TGTGCCAGCAACGCGTGGACGACAGGGATCAATGAGCAGTTCTTC.

The chain recombines TRBV28 with TRBJ2-4; D uncertain. This CDR3 has 16 amino acids. V was shortened by 4 bases and J by 3 bases, with 16 bases between the two germline ends. Germline V gives CDR1 MDHEN, CDR2 SYDVKM. CDR3 nucleotides: TGTGCCAGCAGTTCACCTTCCGCTATGGTCAAAAACATTCAGTACTTC. As protein: CASSSPSAMVKNIQYF.

The V call is TRBV27, the J call TRBJ1-2; D perhaps matches TRBD1 (5 bases). Germline loops: CDR1 MNHEY, CDR2 SMNVEV (reference sequence). V dropped 4 bases and J dropped 5 bases, with 11 bases sitting between them. The CDR3 totals 13 residues. CDR3 DNA sequence: TGTGCCAGCAGTTCTGACAGCGAGTATGGCTACACCTTC. It translates to CASSSDSEYGYTF.